This TCR beta chain was obtained from a study of patients and donors after allogeneic stem cell transplantation. CDR1 and CDR2 from the germline V gene are MNHNY and SVGAGI (reference sequence). The CDR3 runs to 16 residues. V was cut by 6 bases and J by 7 bases, with 19 bases left in between. MiXCR was run by TCRdb on the RT-PCR reads, yielding one entry per CDR3 protein. This table holds tens of thousands of distinct CDR3 sequences, about 44% found once. The clonotype was recovered from a human donor who was either an allogeneic HSCT recipient or a stem cell or donor lymphocyte infusion donor (not recorded which). It is not recorded whose cells these are; they may come from a transplant donor. Sequenced: blood, either unsorted or a sorted T cell fraction (not recorded which). This chain joins TRBV6-6 and TRBJ1-6; D remains unclear. CDR3 coding DNA: TGTGCCAGCAGCCCTAGGACCGACCTATTCAATTCACCCCTCCACTTT. The encoded protein is CASSPRTDLFNSPLHF.